One and the same sample provided the 2 T cell receptor beta chains below, sequenced in a study of T cell changes during pregnancy in multiple sclerosis (dated by TCRdb to about 2019). The method behind the library was the immunoSEQ multiplex PCR assay. In TCRdb, the immuneACCESS table is reduced to in-frame sequences with V and J assigned. These tables do not hold every clone; where another copy was compared, an unresolved V gene accounts for under half, and the others remain unexplained. This sample is represented by roughly 48,000 clones; approximately 92% of them were singletons. Roughly 0.99% of the sample goes to the ten largest clones. Here the sequenced sample was CD4+ T cells from peripheral blood mononuclear cells, taken in the second trimester of pregnancy. All receptors derive from a female donor in good health, enrolled as a control in a pregnancy study.

This clone was observed a single time. The rearrangement joins TRBV19 to TRBJ1-2; 7 positions agree with TRBD1. The CDR3 spans 14 residues. Germline CDR1 is LNHDA and CDR2 is SQIVND (reference sequence). The V segment lost 1 base and the J segment 8 bases; nucleotides outside the gene matches: 7. The CDR3 nucleotides are TGTGCCAGTAGTATAGCACAGGGGCCGGTCGGCTACACCTTC. This translates into CASSIAQGPVGYTF. Complete variable domain (other parts from reference TRBV19 and TRBJ1-2): DGGITQSPKYLFRKEGQNVTLSCEQNLNHDAMYWYRQDPGQGLRLIYYSQIVNDFQKGDIAEGYSVSREKKESFPLTVTSAQKNPTAFYLCASSIAQGPVGYTFGSGTRLTVV.

The chain links TRBV18 to TRBJ2-5; tentative D call: TRBD2 (6 bases). Germline V CDR1 and CDR2: KGHSH, LQKENI. Deletions cut 2 bases from V and 5 bases from J, with 18 bases between. The CDR3 contains 16 residues. The DNA of the CDR3 is TGTGCCAGCTCACCAGGAAGCGCGGGGCTTCTGGAGACCCAGTACTTC. Translation gives CASSPGSAGLLETQYF.